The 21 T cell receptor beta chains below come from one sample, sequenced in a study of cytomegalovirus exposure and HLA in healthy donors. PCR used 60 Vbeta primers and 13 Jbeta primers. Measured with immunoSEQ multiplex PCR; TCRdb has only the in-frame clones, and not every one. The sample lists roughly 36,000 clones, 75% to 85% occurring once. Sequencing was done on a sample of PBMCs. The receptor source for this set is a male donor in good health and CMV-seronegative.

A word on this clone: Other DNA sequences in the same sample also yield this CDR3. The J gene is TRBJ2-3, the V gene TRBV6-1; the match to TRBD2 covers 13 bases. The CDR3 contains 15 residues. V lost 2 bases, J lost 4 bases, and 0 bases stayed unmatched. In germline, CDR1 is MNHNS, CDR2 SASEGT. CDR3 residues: CASSETSGGADTQYF. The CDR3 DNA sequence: TGTGCCAGCAGTGAAACTAGCGGGGGGGCAGATACGCAGTATTTT.

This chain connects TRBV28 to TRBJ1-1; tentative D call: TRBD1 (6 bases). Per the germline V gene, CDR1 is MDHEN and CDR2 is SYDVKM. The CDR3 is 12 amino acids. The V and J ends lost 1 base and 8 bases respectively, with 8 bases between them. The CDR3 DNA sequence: TGTGCCAGCAGTTTATTGGGGGCCGAAGCTTTCTTT. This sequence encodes CASSLLGAEAFF.

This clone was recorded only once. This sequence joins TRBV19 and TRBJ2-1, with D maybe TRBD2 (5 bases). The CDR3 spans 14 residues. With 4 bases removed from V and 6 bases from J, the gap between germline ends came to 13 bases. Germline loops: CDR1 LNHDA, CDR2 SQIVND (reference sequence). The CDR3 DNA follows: TGTGCCAGTAGTAGAGGGAGCGGAGGCAATGAGCAGTTCTTC. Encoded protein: CASSRGSGGNEQFF.

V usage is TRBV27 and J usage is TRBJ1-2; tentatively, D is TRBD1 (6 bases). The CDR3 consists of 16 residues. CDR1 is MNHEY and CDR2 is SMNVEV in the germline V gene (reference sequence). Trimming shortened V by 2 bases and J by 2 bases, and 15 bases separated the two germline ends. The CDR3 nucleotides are TGTGCCAGCAGTTTAAGATGGGGGCAGGGGAACTATGGCTACACCTTC. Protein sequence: CASSLRWGQGNYGYTF.

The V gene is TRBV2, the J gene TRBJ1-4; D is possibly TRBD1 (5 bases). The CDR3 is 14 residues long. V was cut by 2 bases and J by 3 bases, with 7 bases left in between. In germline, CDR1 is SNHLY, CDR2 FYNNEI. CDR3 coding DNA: TGTGCCAGCAGTGAATTCAGGGCTAATGAAAAACTGTTTTTT. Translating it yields CASSEFRANEKLFF.

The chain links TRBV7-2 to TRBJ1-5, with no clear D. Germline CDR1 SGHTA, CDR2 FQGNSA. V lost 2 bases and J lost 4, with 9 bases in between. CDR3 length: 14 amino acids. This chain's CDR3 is CASSLKMENQPQHF. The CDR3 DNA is TGTGCCAGCAGCTTAAAAATGGAGAATCAGCCCCAGCATTTT.

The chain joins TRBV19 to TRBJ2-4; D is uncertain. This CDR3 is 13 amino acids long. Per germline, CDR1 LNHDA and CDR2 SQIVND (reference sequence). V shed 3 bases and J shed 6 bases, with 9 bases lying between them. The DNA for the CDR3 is TGTGCCAGTAGTATCAGCAGGCTAAACATTCAGTACTTC. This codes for CASSISRLNIQYF. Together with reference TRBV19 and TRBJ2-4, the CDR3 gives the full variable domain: DGGITQSPKYLFRKEGQNVTLSCEQNLNHDAMYWYRQDPGQGLRLIYYSQIVNDFQKGDIAEGYSVSREKKESFPLTVTSAQKNPTAFYLCASSISRLNIQYFGAGTRLSVL.

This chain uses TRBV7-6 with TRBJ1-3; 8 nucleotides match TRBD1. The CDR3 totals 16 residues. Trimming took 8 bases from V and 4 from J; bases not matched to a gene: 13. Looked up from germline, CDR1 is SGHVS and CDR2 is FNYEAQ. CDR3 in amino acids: CASGAGGPLYGNTIYF. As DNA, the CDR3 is TGTGCCAGCGGCGCAGGGGGCCCCCTATACGGAAACACCATATATTTT. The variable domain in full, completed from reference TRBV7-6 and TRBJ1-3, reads GAGVSQSPRYKVTKRGQDVALRCDPISGHVSLYWYRQALGQGPEFLTYFNYEAQQDKSGLPNDRFSAERPEGSISTLTIQRTEQRDSAMYRCASGAGGPLYGNTIYFGEGSWLTVV.

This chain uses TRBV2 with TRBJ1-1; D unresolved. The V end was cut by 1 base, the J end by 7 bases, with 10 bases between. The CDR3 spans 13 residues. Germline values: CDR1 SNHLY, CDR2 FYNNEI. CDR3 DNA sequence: TGTGCCAGCAGTGAAGGAGCTGTCTTTGAAGCTTTCTTT. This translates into CASSEGAVFEAFF.

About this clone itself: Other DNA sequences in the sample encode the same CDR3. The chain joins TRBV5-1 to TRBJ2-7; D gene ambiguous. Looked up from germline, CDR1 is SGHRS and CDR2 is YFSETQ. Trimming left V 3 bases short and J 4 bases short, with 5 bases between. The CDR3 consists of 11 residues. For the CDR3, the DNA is TGCGCCAGCAGCTCAGGTTACGAGCAGTACTTC. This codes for CASSSGYEQYF.

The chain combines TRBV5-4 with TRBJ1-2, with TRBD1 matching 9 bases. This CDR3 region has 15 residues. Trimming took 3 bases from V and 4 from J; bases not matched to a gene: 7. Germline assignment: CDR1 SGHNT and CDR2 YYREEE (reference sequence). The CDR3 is CASSSGQGRGYGYTF. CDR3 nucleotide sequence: TGTGCCAGCAGCTCCGGACAGGGGAGAGGCTATGGCTACACCTTC. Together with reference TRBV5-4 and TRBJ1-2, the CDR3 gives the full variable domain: ETGVTQSPTHLIKTRGQQVTLRCSSQSGHNTVSWYQQALGQGPQFIFQYYREEENGRGNFPPRFSGLQFPNYSSELNVNALELDDSALYLCASSSGQGRGYGYTFGSGTRLTVV.

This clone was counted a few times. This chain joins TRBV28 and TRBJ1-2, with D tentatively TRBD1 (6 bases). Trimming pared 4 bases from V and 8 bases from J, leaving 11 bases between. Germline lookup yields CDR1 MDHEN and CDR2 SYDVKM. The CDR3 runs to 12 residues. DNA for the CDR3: TGTGCCAGCAGTTCCCTACAGGGAGGCTACACCTTC. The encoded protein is CASSSLQGGYTF.

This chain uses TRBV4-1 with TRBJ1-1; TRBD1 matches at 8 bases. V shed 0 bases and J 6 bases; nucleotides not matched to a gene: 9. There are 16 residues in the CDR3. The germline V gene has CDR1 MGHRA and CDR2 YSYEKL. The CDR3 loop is CASSQDRVTGGAEAFF. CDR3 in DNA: TGCGCCAGCAGCCAAGATAGGGTAACAGGGGGGGCTGAAGCTTTCTTT.

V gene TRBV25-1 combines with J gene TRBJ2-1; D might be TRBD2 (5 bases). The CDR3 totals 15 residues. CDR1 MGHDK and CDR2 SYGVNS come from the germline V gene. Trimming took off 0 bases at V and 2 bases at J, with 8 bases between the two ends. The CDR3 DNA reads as TGTGCCAGCAGTGAATACGGGGATCCCTACAATGAGCAGTTCTTC. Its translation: CASSEYGDPYNEQFF.

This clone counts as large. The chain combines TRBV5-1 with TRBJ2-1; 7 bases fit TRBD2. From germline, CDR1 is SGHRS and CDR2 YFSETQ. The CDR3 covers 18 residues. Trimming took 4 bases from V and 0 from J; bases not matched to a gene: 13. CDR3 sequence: CASSPGSGVISSYNEQFF. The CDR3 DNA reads TGCGCCAGCAGCCCCGGAAGCGGGGTAATAAGCTCCTACAATGAGCAGTTCTTC. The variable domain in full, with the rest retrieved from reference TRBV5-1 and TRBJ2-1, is KAGVTQTPRYLIKTRGQQVTLSCSPISGHRSVSWYQQTPGQGLQFLFEYFSETQRNKGNFPGRFSGRQFSNSRSEMNVSTLELGDSALYLCASSPGSGVISSYNEQFFGPGTRLTVL.

The chain's CDR3 is CASSSPPRSMSPEAFF. As DNA, the CDR3 is TGTGCCAGCAGCTCACCCCCCCGATCGATGAGCCCAGAAGCTTTCTTT. The chain carries TRBV13 and TRBJ1-1; no definite D call. The V and J ends lost 4 bases and 8 bases respectively, with 23 bases between them. This CDR3 comprises 16 residues. The germline CDR1 and CDR2 sequences are PRHDT and FYEKMQ (reference sequence).

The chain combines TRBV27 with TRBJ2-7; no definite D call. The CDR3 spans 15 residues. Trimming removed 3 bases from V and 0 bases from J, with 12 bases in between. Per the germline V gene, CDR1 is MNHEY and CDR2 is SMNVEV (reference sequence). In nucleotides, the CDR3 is TGTGCCAGCAGTTTGAGGCCGGTGAGCTCCTACGAGCAGTACTTC. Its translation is CASSLRPVSSYEQYF.

DNA of the CDR3: TGTGCCTGGACTAGTAATCCAGGGCTGGAGCAGTACTTC. Its protein product is CAWTSNPGLEQYF. V is TRBV30 and J is TRBJ2-7; the D gene is possibly TRBD1 (5 bases). CDR3 length equals 13 residues. The V gene lost 4 bases and the J gene lost 7 bases, with 17 bases spanning the gap. Germline V lookup: CDR1 GTSNPN, CDR2 SVGIG (reference sequence).

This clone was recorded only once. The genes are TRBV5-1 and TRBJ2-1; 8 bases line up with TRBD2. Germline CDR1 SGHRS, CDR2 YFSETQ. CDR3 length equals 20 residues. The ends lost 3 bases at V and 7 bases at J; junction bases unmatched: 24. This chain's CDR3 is CASSWSPSWAGGVQGNEQFF. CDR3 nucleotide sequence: TGCGCCAGCAGCTGGTCCCCCTCTTGGGCGGGAGGCGTTCAGGGTAATGAGCAGTTCTTC.

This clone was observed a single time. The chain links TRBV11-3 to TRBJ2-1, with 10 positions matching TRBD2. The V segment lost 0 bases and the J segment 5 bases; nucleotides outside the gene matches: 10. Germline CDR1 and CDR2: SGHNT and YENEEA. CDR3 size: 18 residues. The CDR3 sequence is CASSLDQAGTSADNEQFF. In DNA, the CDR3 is TGTGCCAGCAGCTTAGATCAGGCGGGGACTAGCGCTGACAATGAGCAGTTCTTC.

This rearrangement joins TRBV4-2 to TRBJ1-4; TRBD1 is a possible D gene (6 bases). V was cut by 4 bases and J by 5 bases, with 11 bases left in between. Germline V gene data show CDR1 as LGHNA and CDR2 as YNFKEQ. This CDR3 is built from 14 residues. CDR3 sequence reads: CASSPTGTNEKLFF. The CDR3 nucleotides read TGTGCCAGCAGCCCGACAGGTACAAATGAAAAACTGTTTTTT.